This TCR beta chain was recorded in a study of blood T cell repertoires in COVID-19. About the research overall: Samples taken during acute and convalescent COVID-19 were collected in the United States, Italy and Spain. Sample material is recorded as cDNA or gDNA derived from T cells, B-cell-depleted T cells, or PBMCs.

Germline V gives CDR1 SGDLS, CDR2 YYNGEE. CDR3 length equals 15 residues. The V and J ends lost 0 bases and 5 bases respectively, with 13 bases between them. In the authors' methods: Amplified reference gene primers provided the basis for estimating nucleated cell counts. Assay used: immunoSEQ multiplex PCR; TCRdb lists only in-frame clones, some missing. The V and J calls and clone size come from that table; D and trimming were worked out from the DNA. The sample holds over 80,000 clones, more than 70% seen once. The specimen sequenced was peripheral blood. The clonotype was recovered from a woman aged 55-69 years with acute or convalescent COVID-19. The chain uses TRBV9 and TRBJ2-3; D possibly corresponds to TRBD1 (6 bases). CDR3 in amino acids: CASSVGQGWQDTQYF. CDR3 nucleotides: TGTGCCAGCAGCGTAGGGCAGGGGTGGCAAGATACGCAGTATTTT.